Following are 5 T cell receptor beta chains from one sample sequenced in a study of T cell changes during pregnancy in multiple sclerosis. Profiled with immunoSEQ multiplex PCR; TCRdb holds only in-frame clones, not every one. This sample carries just over 50,000 clones, 92% of them seen once, and the ten largest clones take roughly 0.59%. Source: CD4+ T cells from peripheral blood mononuclear cells, taken after pregnancy. The origin of the receptors is a female donor with multiple sclerosis, enrolled in a pregnancy study.

The chain employs TRBV11-1 and TRBJ2-4; 7 bases line up with TRBD1. There are 15 residues in the CDR3. Germline assignment: CDR1 SGHAT and CDR2 FQDESV (reference sequence). V shed 6 bases and J 1 base; nucleotides not matched to a gene: 6. In DNA form, the CDR3 reads TGTGCCAGCAGTCCCCCGGACAGGGCCAAAAACATTCAGTACTTC. This translates into CASSPPDRAKNIQYF.

V gene TRBV19 combines with J gene TRBJ2-6; unclear D gene. V lost 3 bases and J 0 bases, leaving 9 bases between the germline ends. CDR3 length: 16 residues. Looked up from germline, CDR1 is LNHDA and CDR2 is SQIVND (reference sequence). The CDR3 sequence is CASSIGQDSGANVLTF. CDR3 in DNA: TGTGCCAGTAGTATCGGCCAGGACTCTGGGGCCAACGTCCTGACTTTC.

The chain links TRBV6-5 to TRBJ1-1; D remains ambiguous. The germline CDR1 and CDR2 sequences are MNHEY and SVGAGI. V was clipped by 5 bases and J by 10 bases, with 17 bases between them. The CDR3 is 13 residues long. The CDR3 reads CASSPKFEGSAFF. CDR3 bases: TGTGCCAGCAGTCCCAAATTTGAGGGATCAGCTTTCTTT.

The chain employs TRBV7-6 and TRBJ1-2; 7 nucleotides align to TRBD1. The CDR3 is made up of 19 amino acids. Germline CDR1 and CDR2: SGHVS and FNYEAQ. V shed 5 bases, J shed 8 bases, and the junction held 26 bases outside the gene matches. The CDR3, as DNA: TGTGCCAGCAGCCTTTTTATTAAACCCCAGAAAGGGGGCGCGTCCGGCTACACCTTC. Protein sequence: CASSLFIKPQKGGASGYTF.

This chain connects TRBV10-3 to TRBJ2-3; a possible D gene is TRBD2 (6 bases). Between the trimmed V and J ends, which lost 2 bases and 4 bases, there was a span of 10 bases. The CDR3 totals 14 residues. Germline CDR1 ENHRY, CDR2 SYGVKD. CDR3 coding DNA: TGTGCCATCAGTGAGAGTAGCGGTTCAGATACGCAGTATTTT. Its protein product is CAISESSGSDTQYF.